This T cell receptor beta chain was recovered during a study of blood T cells in healthy people across ages. Study-level points and caveats: CMV status of donors was unknown, possibly confounding expanded clonotype changes. Getting older went along with TCR beta diversity per million T cells dropping roughly linearly. Naive T cell percentage and TCR beta diversity correlated strongly.

J lost 11 bases, V lost 4 bases, and 12 bases had no gene match. This CDR3 is 14 amino acids long. Germline CDR1 and CDR2: SGHRS and YFSETQ. Through a sample-barcoded 5' primer and a J-beta primer mix, a second PCR was run for roughly 6 to 12 cycles. Each CDR3 protein is one row after TCRdb ran MiXCR on the 5' RACE reads. The sample has some 370,000 distinct CDR3 sequences, approximately 47% seen once; the top ten hold 51%. About this clonotype: No antigen is known for it.

Every donor provided 7.5 to 10 milliliters of peripheral blood. The sequence derives from a man aged 60-69 years in good health. Specimen: blood. The rearrangement joins TRBV5-1 to TRBJ2-5; 9 bases are a match to TRBD1. The DNA of the CDR3 is TGCGCCAGCAGCCGGGACAGGGTTTTAAATGAGCAGTACTTC. Translated, it gives CASSRDRVLNEQYF.